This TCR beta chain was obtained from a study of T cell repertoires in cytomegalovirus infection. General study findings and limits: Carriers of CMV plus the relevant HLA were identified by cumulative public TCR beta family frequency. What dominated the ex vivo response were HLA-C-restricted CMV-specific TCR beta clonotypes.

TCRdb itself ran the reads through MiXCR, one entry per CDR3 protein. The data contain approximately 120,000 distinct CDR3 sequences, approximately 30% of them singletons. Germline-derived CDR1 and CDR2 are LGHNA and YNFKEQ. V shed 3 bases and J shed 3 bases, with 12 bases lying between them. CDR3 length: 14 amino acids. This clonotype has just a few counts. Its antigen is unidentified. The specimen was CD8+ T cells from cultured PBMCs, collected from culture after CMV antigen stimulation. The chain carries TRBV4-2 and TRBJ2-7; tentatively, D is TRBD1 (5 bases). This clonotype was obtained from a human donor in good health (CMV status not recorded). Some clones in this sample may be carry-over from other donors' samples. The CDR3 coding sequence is TGTGCCAGCAGCCAGTCGACAGCCAACTACGAGCAGTACTTC. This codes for CASSQSTANYEQYF.